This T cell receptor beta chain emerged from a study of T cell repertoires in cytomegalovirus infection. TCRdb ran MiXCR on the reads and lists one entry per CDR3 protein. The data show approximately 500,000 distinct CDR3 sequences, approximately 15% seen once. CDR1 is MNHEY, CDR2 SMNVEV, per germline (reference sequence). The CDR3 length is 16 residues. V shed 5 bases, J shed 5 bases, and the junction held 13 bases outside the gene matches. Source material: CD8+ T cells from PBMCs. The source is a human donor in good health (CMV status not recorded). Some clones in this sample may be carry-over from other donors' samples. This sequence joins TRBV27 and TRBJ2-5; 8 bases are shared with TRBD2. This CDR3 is CASSPSGGGTWETQYF. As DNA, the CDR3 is TGTGCCAGCAGTCCTTCCGGGGGGGGGACTTGGGAGACCCAGTACTTC.